This T cell receptor beta chain was sequenced for a study of CD4+ T cells in melanoma. Findings and caveats of the study: A reported correlation linked neoantigen-specific CD4+ T cells to CD8+, macrophage and B cell function. In melanoma, neoantigen-specific CD4+ T cells reportedly differed in differentiation state.

The CDR3 extends over 14 amino acids. CDR1 and CDR2 from the germline V gene are SGDLS and YYNGEE. Trimming left V 4 bases short and J 5 bases short, with 15 bases between. For this clone: Its specificity is not known.

TCRdb's copy holds only in-frame clones and misses some; the assay was immunoSEQ multiplex PCR. In the table there are fewer than 150,000 clones, 80% to 95% of which are singletons. The sequence derives from a human donor with melanoma. The chain links TRBV9 to TRBJ1-1; D is perhaps TRBD1 (6 bases). CDR3 protein: CASSSTGSVTEAFF. For the CDR3, the DNA is TGTGCCAGCAGCTCCACAGGGTCCGTGACTGAAGCTTTCTTT.